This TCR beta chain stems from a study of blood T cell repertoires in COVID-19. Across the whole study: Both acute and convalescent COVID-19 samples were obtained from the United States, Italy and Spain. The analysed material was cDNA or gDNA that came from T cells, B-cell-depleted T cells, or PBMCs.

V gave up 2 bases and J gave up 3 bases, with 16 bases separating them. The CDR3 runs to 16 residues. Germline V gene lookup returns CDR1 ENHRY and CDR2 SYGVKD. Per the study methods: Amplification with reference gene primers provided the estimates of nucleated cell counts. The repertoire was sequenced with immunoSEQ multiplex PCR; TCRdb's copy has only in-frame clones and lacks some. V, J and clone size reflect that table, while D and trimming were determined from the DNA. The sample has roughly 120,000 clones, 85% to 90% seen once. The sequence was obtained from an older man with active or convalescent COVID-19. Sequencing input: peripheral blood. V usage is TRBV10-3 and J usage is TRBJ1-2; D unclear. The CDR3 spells CAISEGGRESYYGYTF. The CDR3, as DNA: TGTGCCATCAGTGAGGGTGGGAGGGAGTCGTACTATGGCTACACCTTC.